Listed here is a single TCR beta chain. Its antigen is not known. Each cDNA got a UMI-containing oligo ligated at its 3' end. An equimolar mix of RC1.1 and RC1.2 primed the beta chain across TRBC1 and TRBC2. TCRdb analysed the UMI-ligation and nested PCR reads with MiXCR anew, one entry per CDR3 protein. The data contain around 56,000 distinct CDR3 sequences, approximately 13% of them singletons. Per germline, CDR1 SNHLY and CDR2 FYNNEI. The J segment lost 0 bases and the V segment lost 0 bases, leaving 3 bases of the junction unmatched. The CDR3 totals 16 residues. The sample is drawn from a study of quantifying T cell responses using KT2 cells. About the research overall: cDNA was made from DNase-treated RNA using alpha and beta constant primers. A predetermined fluorescence threshold ended the second PCR, run as a qPCR. Findings and limits, study-wide: The number of KT2 alpha and beta sequences was a linear function of input KT2 cells.

A range of KT2-to-PBMC ratios was made using fixed PBMC numbers. The source is a human donor. Sample: PBMCs spiked with cells of the T cell clone KT2. The chain is built from TRBV2 and TRBJ2-5, with 8 bases aligning to TRBD2. This CDR3 reads CASSEARGVDQETQYF. The CDR3 DNA reads as TGTGCCAGCAGTGAAGCGCGGGGGGTCGACCAAGAGACCCAGTACTTC.